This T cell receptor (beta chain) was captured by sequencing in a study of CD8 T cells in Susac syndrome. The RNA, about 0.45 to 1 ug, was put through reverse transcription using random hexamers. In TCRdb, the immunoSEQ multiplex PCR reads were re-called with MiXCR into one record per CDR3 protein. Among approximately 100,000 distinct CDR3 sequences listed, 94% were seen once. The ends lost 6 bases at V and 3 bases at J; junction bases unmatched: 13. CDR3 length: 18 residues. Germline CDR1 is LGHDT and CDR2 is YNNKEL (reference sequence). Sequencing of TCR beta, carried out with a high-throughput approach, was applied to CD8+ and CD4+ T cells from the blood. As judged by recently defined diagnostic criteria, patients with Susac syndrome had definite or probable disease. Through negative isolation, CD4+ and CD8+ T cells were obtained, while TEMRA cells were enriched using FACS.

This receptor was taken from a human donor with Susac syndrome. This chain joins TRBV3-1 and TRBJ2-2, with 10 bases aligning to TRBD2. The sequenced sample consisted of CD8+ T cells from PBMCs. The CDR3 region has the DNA TGTGCCAGCAGTCCGAGGCGGAGCGGGGGGGTCGACACCGGGGAGCTGTTTTTT. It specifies CASSPRRSGGVDTGELFF.